This T cell receptor (beta chain) was sequenced in a study of blood T cell repertoires in COVID-19. Across the study: COVID-19 samples, acute and convalescent, were from the United States, Italy and Spain.

The authors' processing: Counts of nucleated cells, estimated from reference gene primer amplification, were obtained. The method was immunoSEQ multiplex PCR; TCRdb's version includes in-frame clones alone and lacks a portion of them. V and J calls and clone size are given by that table; D and trimming were obtained from the DNA. The repertoire holds around 210,000 clones, roughly 80% seen once, with 0.95% in the top ten. The V and J ends lost 7 bases and 6 bases respectively, with 18 bases between them. CDR3 length equals 15 residues. The V gene's germline CDR1 is MDHEN and CDR2 SYDVKM. This receptor was identified in a man aged 55-75 years with COVID-19, enrolled during active disease. V gene TRBV28 combines with J gene TRBJ1-4; D possibly corresponds to TRBD1 (5 bases). Source material: peripheral blood. The CDR3 protein is CASTSFGREDEKLFF. CDR3 coding DNA: TGTGCCAGCACCTCATTCGGCAGGGAGGATGAAAAACTGTTTTTT.